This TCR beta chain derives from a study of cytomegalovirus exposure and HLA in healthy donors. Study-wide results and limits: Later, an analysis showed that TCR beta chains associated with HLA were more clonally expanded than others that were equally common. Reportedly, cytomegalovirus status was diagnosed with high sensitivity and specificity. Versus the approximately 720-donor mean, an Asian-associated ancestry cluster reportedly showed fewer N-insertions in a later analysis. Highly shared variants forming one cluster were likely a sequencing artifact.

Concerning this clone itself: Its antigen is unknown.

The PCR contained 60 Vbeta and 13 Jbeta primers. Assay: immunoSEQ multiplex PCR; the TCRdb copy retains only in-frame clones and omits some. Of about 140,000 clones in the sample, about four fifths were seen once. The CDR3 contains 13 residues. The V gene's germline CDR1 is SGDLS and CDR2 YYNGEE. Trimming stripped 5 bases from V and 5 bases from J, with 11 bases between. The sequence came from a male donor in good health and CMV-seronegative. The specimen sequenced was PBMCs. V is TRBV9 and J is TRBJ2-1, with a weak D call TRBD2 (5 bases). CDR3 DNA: TGTGCCAGCAGTAGGGAGCTCGACAATGAGCAGTTCTTC. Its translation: CASSRELDNEQFF.